This record looks at one T cell receptor (beta chain) sequence and its context. This specimen comes from a study of blood T cell repertoires in COVID-19. Study-wide context: The cDNA or gDNA used as material had been derived from T cells, B-cell-depleted T cells, or PBMCs.

Only in-frame clones appear in the TCRdb table, and some are missing; sequencing was by immunoSEQ multiplex PCR. The sample yields just over 250,000 clones, about 87% seen once. The specimen was peripheral blood. This TCR was sampled from a man in his sixties who had recovered from COVID-19.

As DNA, the CDR3 is TGTGCCAGCAGGGGGCAGGGGGCTAACTACGAGCAGTACTTC. Translating it yields CASRGQGANYEQYF. The rearrangement links TRBV28 to TRBJ2-7; TRBD1 agrees at 8 bases. The CDR3 spans 14 residues. Trimming took 6 bases from V and 3 from J; bases not matched to a gene: 7. Germline V gives CDR1 MDHEN, CDR2 SYDVKM.